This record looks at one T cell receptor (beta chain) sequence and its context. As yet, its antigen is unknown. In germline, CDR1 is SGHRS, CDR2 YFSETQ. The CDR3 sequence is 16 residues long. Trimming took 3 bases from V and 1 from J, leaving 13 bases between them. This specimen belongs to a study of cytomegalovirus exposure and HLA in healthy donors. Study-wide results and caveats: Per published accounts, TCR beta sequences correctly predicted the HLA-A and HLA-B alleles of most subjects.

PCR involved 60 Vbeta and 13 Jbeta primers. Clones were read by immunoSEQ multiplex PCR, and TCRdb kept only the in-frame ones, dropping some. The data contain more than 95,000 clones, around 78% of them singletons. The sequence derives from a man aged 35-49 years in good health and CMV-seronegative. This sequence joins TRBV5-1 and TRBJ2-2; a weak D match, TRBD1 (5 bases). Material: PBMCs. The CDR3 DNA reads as TGCGCCAGCAGCTGGGGCCCTAGTCTGAACACCGGGGAGCTGTTTTTT. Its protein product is CASSWGPSLNTGELFF.